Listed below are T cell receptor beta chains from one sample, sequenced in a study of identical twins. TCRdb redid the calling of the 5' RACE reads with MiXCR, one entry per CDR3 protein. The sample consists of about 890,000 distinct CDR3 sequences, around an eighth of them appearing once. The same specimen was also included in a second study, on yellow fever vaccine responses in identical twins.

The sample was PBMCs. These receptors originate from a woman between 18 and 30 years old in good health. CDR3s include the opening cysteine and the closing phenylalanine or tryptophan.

cdr3_aa: CAILAGTGELFF
j_call: TRBJ2-2
v_call: TRBV10-3

cdr3_aa: CASSLVVLAGKIREQFF
j_call: TRBJ2-1
v_call: TRBV7-2

cdr3_aa: CASSLSIPGTSYNEQFF
j_call: TRBJ2-1
v_call: TRBV18

cdr3_aa: CASSLAPDRVGYTF
j_call: TRBJ1-2
v_call: TRBV28

cdr3_aa: CASSPGHPNTGELFF
j_call: TRBJ2-2
v_call: TRBV12-3/TRBV12-4

cdr3_aa: CASSSRGQRAGNTIYF
j_call: TRBJ1-3
v_call: TRBV5-1

cdr3_aa: CASSLAVASTDTQYF
j_call: TRBJ2-3
v_call: TRBV12-3/TRBV12-4

cdr3_aa: CATSRDGLAGNGKTQYF
j_call: TRBJ2-5
v_call: TRBV15

cdr3_aa: CASSWTSGNSNEQFF
j_call: TRBJ2-1
v_call: TRBV12-3/TRBV12-4

cdr3_aa: CASSSRGGPNTGELFF
j_call: TRBJ2-2
v_call: TRBV5-1

cdr3_aa: CASITVYNGQFF
j_call: TRBJ2-1
v_call: TRBV2

cdr3_aa: CASSPPTIKNTEAFF
j_call: TRBJ1-1
v_call: TRBV18

cdr3_aa: CASSQTLYNEQFF
j_call: TRBJ2-1
v_call: TRBV18

cdr3_aa: CASTGTGQETQYF
j_call: TRBJ2-5
v_call: TRBV19

cdr3_aa: CASSFLFPSWSEQFF
j_call: TRBJ2-1
v_call: TRBV13

cdr3_aa: CASSLEGTGGPISGANVLTF
j_call: TRBJ2-6
v_call: TRBV5-1

cdr3_aa: CASSQGAANTEAFF
j_call: TRBJ1-1
v_call: TRBV3-1

cdr3_aa: CASSVGPLGVSEAFF
j_call: TRBJ1-1
v_call: TRBV9

cdr3_aa: CASSPVPGELFF
j_call: TRBJ2-2
v_call: TRBV7-9

cdr3_aa: CASSLGASGHYEQYF
j_call: TRBJ2-7
v_call: TRBV5-1

cdr3_aa: CASSKGVSNYGYTF
j_call: TRBJ1-2
v_call: TRBV12-3/TRBV12-4

cdr3_aa: CASSLAPGGNTGELFF
j_call: TRBJ2-2
v_call: TRBV7-6

cdr3_aa: CASSPNQASGRIEQYF
j_call: TRBJ2-7
v_call: TRBV14

cdr3_aa: CASSFRVSGNSPLHF
j_call: TRBJ1-6
v_call: TRBV5-1

cdr3_aa: CSARAGEDYTF
j_call: TRBJ1-2
v_call: TRBV20-1

cdr3_aa: CSARPGTSGSRNEQFF
j_call: TRBJ2-1
v_call: TRBV20-1

cdr3_aa: CSAPGTGAYEAFF
j_call: TRBJ1-1
v_call: TRBV20-1

cdr3_aa: CASSYKQGNQPQHF
j_call: TRBJ1-5
v_call: TRBV6-5

cdr3_aa: CASSFKRTGGETQYF
j_call: TRBJ2-5
v_call: TRBV5-6

cdr3_aa: CASSSGQENSGANVLTF
j_call: TRBJ2-6
v_call: TRBV7-8

cdr3_aa: CASSSMGARGRETQYF
j_call: TRBJ2-5
v_call: TRBV6-5

cdr3_aa: CASSGLAGIGANVLTF
j_call: TRBJ2-6
v_call: TRBV6-1

cdr3_aa: CAISGSPRYVVTDTQYF
j_call: TRBJ2-3
v_call: TRBV10-3

cdr3_aa: CSASTGYEQYF
j_call: TRBJ2-7
v_call: TRBV20-1

cdr3_aa: CASSQPLAASTDTQYF
j_call: TRBJ2-3
v_call: TRBV3-1

cdr3_aa: CATSDRRTRDEQYF
j_call: TRBJ2-7
v_call: TRBV24-1

cdr3_aa: CASSFGGSHYEQYF
j_call: TRBJ2-7
v_call: TRBV12-3/TRBV12-4

cdr3_aa: CASSGTKNTGELFF
j_call: TRBJ2-2
v_call: TRBV12-3/TRBV12-4

cdr3_aa: CASSQGRQLLFNSPLHF
j_call: TRBJ1-6
v_call: TRBV14

cdr3_aa: CASSHPRDGWINEQFF
j_call: TRBJ2-1
v_call: TRBV7-8

cdr3_aa: CSAILAGVPDTQYF
j_call: TRBJ2-3
v_call: TRBV20-1

cdr3_aa: CASSPLPGQGTSGANVLTF
j_call: TRBJ2-6
v_call: TRBV11-1

cdr3_aa: CASRDSGMNEQFF
j_call: TRBJ2-1
v_call: TRBV19

cdr3_aa: CASRPDFVGTEAFF
j_call: TRBJ1-1
v_call: TRBV6-1

cdr3_aa: CSVEVIGDGEQFF
j_call: TRBJ2-1
v_call: TRBV29-1

cdr3_aa: CASTSRTNQNEQFF
j_call: TRBJ2-1
v_call: TRBV7-9

cdr3_aa: CASSQEPGGAGRLEQFF
j_call: TRBJ2-1
v_call: TRBV4-1

cdr3_aa: CASSLYQTVYEQYF
j_call: TRBJ2-7
v_call: TRBV5-6

cdr3_aa: CASSQEAPGLGEKLFF
j_call: TRBJ1-4
v_call: TRBV4-2

cdr3_aa: CATAGQGAYEQYF
j_call: TRBJ2-7
v_call: TRBV27

cdr3_aa: CASSLEGGSYNEQFF
j_call: TRBJ2-1
v_call: TRBV7-9

cdr3_aa: CSVEVPGKDTEAFF
j_call: TRBJ1-1
v_call: TRBV29-1

cdr3_aa: CASSGGQLTDTQYF
j_call: TRBJ2-3
v_call: TRBV5-1

cdr3_aa: CASSQDRVTGGLGGYTF
j_call: TRBJ1-2
v_call: TRBV3-1